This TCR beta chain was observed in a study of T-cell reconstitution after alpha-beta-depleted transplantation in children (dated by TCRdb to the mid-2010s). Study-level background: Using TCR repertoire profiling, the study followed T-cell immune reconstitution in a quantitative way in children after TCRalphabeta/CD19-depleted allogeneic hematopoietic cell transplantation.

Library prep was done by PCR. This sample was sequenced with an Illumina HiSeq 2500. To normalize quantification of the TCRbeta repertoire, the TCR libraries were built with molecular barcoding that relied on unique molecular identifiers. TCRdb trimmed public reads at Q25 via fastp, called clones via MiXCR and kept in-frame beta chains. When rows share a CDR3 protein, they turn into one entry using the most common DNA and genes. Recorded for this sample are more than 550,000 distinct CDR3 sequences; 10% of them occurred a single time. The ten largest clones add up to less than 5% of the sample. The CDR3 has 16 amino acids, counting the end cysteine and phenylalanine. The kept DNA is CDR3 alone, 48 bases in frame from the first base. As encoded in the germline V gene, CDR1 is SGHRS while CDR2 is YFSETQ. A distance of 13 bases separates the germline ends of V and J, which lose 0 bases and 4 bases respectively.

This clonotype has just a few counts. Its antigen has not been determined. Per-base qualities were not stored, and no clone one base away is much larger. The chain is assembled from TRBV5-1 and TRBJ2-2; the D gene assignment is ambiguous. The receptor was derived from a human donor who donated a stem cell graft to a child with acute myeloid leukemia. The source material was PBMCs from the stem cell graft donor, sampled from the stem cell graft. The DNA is TGCGCCAGCAGCTTGGTGGATGGCAGACTCACCGGGGAGCTGTTTTTT. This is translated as CASSLVDGRLTGELFF.